Below, 10 T cell receptor beta chains from the same sample are listed, as sequenced in a study of molecular identifiers for immune sequencing clone quantification. TCRdb re-called the PCR reads through MiXCR, storing one row per CDR3 protein. This table has about 630,000 distinct CDR3 sequences, around 25% appearing once. Sequences were obtained from naive CD8+ T cells from blood, with Jurkat cell RNA spiked in. Subset noted: FACS-sorted CD8+CD4-CCR7+CD45RA+ naive T cells. All receptors come from a human donor in good health. Some libraries in this study had Jurkat cell RNA spiked in.

This clonotype was recorded at least ten times. The chain employs TRBV7-8 and TRBJ2-1, with a possible D match to TRBD1 (6 bases). The CDR3 loop spans 15 amino acids. From germline, CDR1 is SGHVS and CDR2 FQNEAQ. V lost 5 bases to trimming and J lost 2 bases, with 13 bases between them. The CDR3 protein is CASSPTGRAYNEQFF. The CDR3 bases are TGTGCCAGCAGCCCAACAGGGAGAGCCTACAATGAGCAGTTCTTC.

Turning to this clonotype: A much larger clone is a single base away; this may be a read error. The conserved phenylalanine or tryptophan normally closing the CDR3 is absent here, so this likely arose from a read error. V is TRBV20-1 and J is TRBJ2-3; 13 nucleotides line up with TRBD2. This CDR3 contains 16 residues. Germline CDR1 is DFQATT and CDR2 is SNEGSKA (reference sequence). V lost 6 bases, J lost 2 bases, and 8 bases stayed unmatched. Written as DNA, the CDR3 is TGCAGTGCGTATATCGGGACTAGCGGGGCCACAGATACGCAGTATTTA. Translated: CSAYIGTSGATDTQYL.

This clonotype was seen a few times. The chain combines TRBV20-1 with TRBJ2-1; TRBD2 agrees at 8 bases. V lost 0 bases and J lost 2; bases outside the gene matches: 18. Germline V gene lookup returns CDR1 DFQATT and CDR2 SNEGSKA (reference sequence). The CDR3 has 20 residues. The CDR3 coding sequence is TGCAGTGCTAGAGATCGTGGCAGGGTATATGGCGGGAGGACCTACAATGAGCAGTTCTTC. The encoded protein is CSARDRGRVYGGRTYNEQFF.

The sample holds a few counts of this clonotype. V and J are TRBV13 and TRBJ2-3; 12 bases are shared with TRBD2. Germline V lookup: CDR1 PRHDT, CDR2 FYEKMQ (reference sequence). V gave up 4 bases and J gave up 2 bases; unmatched junction bases: 4. The CDR3 runs 16 residues. The CDR3 coding sequence is TGTGCCAGCAGCTCACTAGCGGGGGGTTACACAGATACGCAGTATTTT. As protein: CASSSLAGGYTDTQYF.

This clonotype showed up just a few times. The gene calls are TRBV7-2 and TRBJ2-2, with 7 positions matching TRBD1. This CDR3 region has 16 residues. Trimming at V came to 4 bases and at J to 7 bases, leaving 12 bases not matched to a gene. Germline V gene sequence: CDR1 SGHTA, CDR2 FQGNSA. The CDR3 spells CASSSYPTGTDGELFF. CDR3 nucleotide sequence: TGTGCCAGCAGCTCCTACCCGACAGGGACGGACGGGGAGCTGTTTTTT.

This clonotype was picked up many times. The chain's CDR3 is CASRNKGTVYEQYF. The CDR3 DNA follows: TGTGCCAGCAGGAACAAAGGGACGGTCTACGAGCAGTACTTC. The V gene is TRBV6-5, the J gene TRBJ2-7; either TRBD1 or TRBD2 may fit D (5 bases each). Per the germline V gene, CDR1 is MNHEY and CDR2 is SVGAGI. The V and J ends lost 6 bases and 3 bases respectively, with 15 bases between them. There are 14 residues in the CDR3.

There are many counts of this clonotype. The rearrangement uses TRBV28 and TRBJ1-5; the match to TRBD1 covers 7 bases. The length of the CDR3 is 15 residues. Trimming removed 6 bases from V and 6 bases from J; junction bases left unmatched: 11. Per germline, CDR1 MDHEN and CDR2 SYDVKM. CDR3 in DNA: TGTGCCAGCAGCCCCTTAAGACAGGGAAGTCAGCCCCAGCATTTT. It codes for CASSPLRQGSQPQHF.

This clonotype was seen ten or more times. This chain links TRBV7-2 with TRBJ2-7; a weak D match, TRBD1 (5 bases). Trimming removed 6 bases from V and 0 bases from J, with 9 bases in between. The germline V gene has CDR1 SGHTA and CDR2 FQGNSA. The CDR3 runs to 13 residues. DNA of the CDR3: TGTGCCAGCAGATCAGACAGCTCCTACGAGCAGTACTTC. Translation gives CASRSDSSYEQYF.

The chain links TRBV7-2 to TRBJ1-2; D remains ambiguous. Germline V lookup: CDR1 SGHTA, CDR2 FQGNSA. Between the trimmed V and J ends, which lost 3 bases and 2 bases, there was a span of 22 bases. CDR3 length: 18 residues. The CDR3 loop reads CASSFTAEPTEVNYGYTF. CDR3 bases: TGTGCCAGCAGCTTCACAGCAGAACCTACGGAAGTCAACTATGGCTACACCTTC.

The CDR3 DNA is TGTGCCAGCAGCGTAGCGGGGACAGCGAGCTCCTACGAGCAGTACTTC. This translates into CASSVAGTASSYEQYF. V and J are TRBV9 and TRBJ2-7; 7 positions agree with TRBD1. Per germline, CDR1 SGDLS and CDR2 YYNGEE. This CDR3 region has 16 residues. V was pared by 0 bases and J by 0 bases, with 6 bases of the junction left unmatched.